This TCR beta chain was captured by sequencing in a study of cytomegalovirus exposure and HLA in healthy donors. This CDR3 has 14 amino acids. Germline CDR1 MNHEY, CDR2 SMNVEV (reference sequence). Trimming took off 4 bases at V and 8 bases at J, with 17 bases between the two ends. Data came from immunoSEQ multiplex PCR; TCRdb stores just in-frame clones and leaves some out. The data contain about 330,000 clones, 75% to 90% of them singletons. Material for sequencing was PBMCs. This TCR was recovered from a woman between 18 and 30 years old in good health and CMV-seronegative. The J gene is TRBJ1-1, the V gene TRBV27; no clear D. The CDR3 DNA sequence: TGTGCCAGCAGTTCCCCGTTCGGGAATTTCGAAGCTTTCTTT. Translated: CASSSPFGNFEAFF.